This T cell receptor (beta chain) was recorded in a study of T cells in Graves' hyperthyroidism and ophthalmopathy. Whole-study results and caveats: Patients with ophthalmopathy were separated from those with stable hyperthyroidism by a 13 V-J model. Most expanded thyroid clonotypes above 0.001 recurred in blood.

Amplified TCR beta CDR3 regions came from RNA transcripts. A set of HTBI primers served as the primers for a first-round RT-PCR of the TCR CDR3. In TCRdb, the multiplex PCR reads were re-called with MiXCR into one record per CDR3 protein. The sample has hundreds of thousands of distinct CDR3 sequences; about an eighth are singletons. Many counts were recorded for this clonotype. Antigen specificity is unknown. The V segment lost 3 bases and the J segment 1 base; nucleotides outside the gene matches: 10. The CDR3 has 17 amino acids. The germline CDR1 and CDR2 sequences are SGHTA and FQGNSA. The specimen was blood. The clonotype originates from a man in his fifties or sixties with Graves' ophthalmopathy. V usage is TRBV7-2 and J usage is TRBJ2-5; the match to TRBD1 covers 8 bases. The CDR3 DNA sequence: TGTGCCAGCAGCTTCTACCGGGACAGGACTATCCAAGAGACCCAGTACTTC. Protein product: CASSFYRDRTIQETQYF.